Listed below are T cell receptor beta chains from one sample, sequenced in a study of blood T cells in healthy people across ages. TCRdb processed the 5' RACE reads anew with MiXCR; each CDR3 protein has one entry. The repertoire holds roughly 1.9 million distinct CDR3 sequences, with about two fifths as singletons. The sample taken for sequencing was blood. The receptors come from a human donor in good health. Each CDR3 is given without its conserved first and last residue.

v_gene: TRBV28; CDR3aa: ASRRQAVHQPQH
v_gene: TRBV6-6; CDR3aa: ASSLDRAVYYGYT
v_gene: TRBV11-3; CDR3aa: TSSLSGLVYEQY
v_gene: TRBV4-2; CDR3aa: ASSQENIVYGYT
v_gene: TRBV29-1; CDR3aa: SVDGGVVTEAF
v_gene: TRBV20-1; CDR3aa: SASRPLSGGTDTQY
v_gene: TRBV20-1; CDR3aa: SARDRRLGSETQY
v_gene: TRBV6-2/TRBV6-3; CDR3aa: ASTQGNSNQPQH
v_gene: TRBV2; CDR3aa: ASSEGRAGANVLT
v_gene: TRBV7-2; CDR3aa: ASSFGGLRLSTDTQY
v_gene: TRBV5-1; CDR3aa: ASSSAGAGEFLEQY
v_gene: TRBV15; CDR3aa: ATSRDPATNEKLF
v_gene: TRBV20-1; CDR3aa: SAEKAKNIQY
v_gene: TRBV20-1; CDR3aa: SAKGGGAYTDTQY
v_gene: TRBV4-3; CDR3aa: ASSQDTGASYEQY
v_gene: TRBV10-3; CDR3aa: AISESYYEQY
v_gene: TRBV7-8; CDR3aa: ASHGGNQETQY
v_gene: TRBV18; CDR3aa: ASSPNNHGTGVWNSPLH
v_gene: TRBV7-9; CDR3aa: ASSPDGAYNEQF
v_gene: TRBV12-3/TRBV12-4; CDR3aa: ASSTFGFDEQY
v_gene: TRBV20-1; CDR3aa: SVSDRLDEKLF
v_gene: TRBV29-1; CDR3aa: SVIERGGRGAF
v_gene: TRBV27; CDR3aa: ASSLYGVTVRSQKQSSYEQF
v_gene: TRBV20-1; CDR3aa: SASSPRGTRDTQY
v_gene: TRBV20-1; CDR3aa: SAAPGTGVETQY
v_gene: TRBV7-9; CDR3aa: ASSATSSLRGNIQY
v_gene: TRBV5-1; CDR3aa: ASSSTSLAEETQY
v_gene: TRBV6-2/TRBV6-3; CDR3aa: ASSYRRETQY
v_gene: TRBV4-1; CDR3aa: ASSQPGGGLSTDTQY
v_gene: TRBV7-8; CDR3aa: ASSHPRGEYNYGHT
v_gene: TRBV6-4; CDR3aa: ASKESAMNTEAF
v_gene: TRBV5-1; CDR3aa: ASSSVGGPDTQY
v_gene: TRBV5-6; CDR3aa: ASSPLAENHYEQY
v_gene: TRBV20-1; CDR3aa: SAKGAEYNEQF
v_gene: TRBV20-1; CDR3aa: SATQLEGAGNEQF
v_gene: TRBV19; CDR3aa: ASSIVQMYT
v_gene: TRBV12-3/TRBV12-4; CDR3aa: ASSLGTTNYEQY
v_gene: TRBV10-1; CDR3aa: ASTNVGGETQY
v_gene: TRBV5-1; CDR3aa: ASSLRTGYDEQY